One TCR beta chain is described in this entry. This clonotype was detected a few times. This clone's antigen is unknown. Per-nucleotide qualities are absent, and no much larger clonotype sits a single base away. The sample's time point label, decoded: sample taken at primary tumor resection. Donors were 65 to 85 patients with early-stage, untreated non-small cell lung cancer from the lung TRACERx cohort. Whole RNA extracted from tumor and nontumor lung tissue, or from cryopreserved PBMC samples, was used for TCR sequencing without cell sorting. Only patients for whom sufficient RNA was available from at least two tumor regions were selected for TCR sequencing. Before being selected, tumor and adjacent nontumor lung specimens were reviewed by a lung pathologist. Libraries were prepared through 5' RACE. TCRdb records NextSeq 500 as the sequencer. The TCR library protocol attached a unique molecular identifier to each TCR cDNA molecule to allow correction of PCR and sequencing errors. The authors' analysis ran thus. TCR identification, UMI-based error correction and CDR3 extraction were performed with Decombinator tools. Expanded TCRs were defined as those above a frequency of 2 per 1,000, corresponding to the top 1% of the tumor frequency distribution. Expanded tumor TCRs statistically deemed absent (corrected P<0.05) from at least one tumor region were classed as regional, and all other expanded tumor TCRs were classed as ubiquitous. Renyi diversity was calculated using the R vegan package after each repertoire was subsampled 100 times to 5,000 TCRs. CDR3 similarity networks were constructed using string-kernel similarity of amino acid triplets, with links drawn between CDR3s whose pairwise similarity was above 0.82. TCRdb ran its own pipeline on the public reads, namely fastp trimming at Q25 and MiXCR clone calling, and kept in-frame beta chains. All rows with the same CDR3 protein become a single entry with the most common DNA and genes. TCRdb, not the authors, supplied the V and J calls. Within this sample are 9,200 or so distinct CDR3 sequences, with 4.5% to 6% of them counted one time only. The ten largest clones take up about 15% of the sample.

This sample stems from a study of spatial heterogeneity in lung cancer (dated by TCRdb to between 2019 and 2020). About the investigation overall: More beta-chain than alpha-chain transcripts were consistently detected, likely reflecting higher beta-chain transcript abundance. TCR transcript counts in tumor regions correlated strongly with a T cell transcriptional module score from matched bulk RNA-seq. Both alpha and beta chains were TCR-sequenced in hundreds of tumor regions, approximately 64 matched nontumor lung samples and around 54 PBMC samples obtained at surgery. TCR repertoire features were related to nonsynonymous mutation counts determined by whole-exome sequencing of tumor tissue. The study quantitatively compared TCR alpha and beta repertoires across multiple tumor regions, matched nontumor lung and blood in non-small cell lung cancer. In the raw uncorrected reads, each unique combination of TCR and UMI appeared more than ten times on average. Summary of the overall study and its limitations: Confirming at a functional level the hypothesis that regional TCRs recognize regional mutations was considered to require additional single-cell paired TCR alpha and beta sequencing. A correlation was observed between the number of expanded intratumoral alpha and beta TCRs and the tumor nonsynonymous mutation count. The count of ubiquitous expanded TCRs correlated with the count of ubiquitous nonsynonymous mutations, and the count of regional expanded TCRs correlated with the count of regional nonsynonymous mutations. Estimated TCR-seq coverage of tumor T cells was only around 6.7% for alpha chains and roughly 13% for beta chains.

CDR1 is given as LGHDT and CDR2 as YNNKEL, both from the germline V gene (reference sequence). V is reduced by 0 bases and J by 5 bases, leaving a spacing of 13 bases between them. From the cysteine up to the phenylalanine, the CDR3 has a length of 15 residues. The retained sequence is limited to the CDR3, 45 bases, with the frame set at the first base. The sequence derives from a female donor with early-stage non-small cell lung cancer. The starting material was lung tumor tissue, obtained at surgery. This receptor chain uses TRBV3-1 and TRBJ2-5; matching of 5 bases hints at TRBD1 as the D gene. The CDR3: CASSQDLGDGETQYF. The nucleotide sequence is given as TGTGCCAGCAGCCAAGATCTAGGGGATGGCGAGACCCAGTACTTC.